This T cell receptor (beta chain) was observed in a study of technical replicates of blood from a few donors. The repertoire was sequenced with immunoSEQ multiplex PCR; TCRdb's copy has only in-frame clones and lacks some. The sample contains about 94,000 clones, roughly 95% of which appear only once. The V end was cut by 0 bases, the J end by 13 bases, with 14 bases between. Germline V gene sequence: CDR1 SGHRS, CDR2 YFSETQ. The CDR3 contains 12 residues. The source of this sequence is a human donor in good health. This chain connects TRBV5-1 to TRBJ2-7; D possibly corresponds to TRBD2 (6 bases). Sequenced sample: T cells isolated from PBMCs. CDR3 DNA: TGCGCCAGCAGCTTGGGGGGGGATAGACCTTACTTC. Translating gives CASSLGGDRPYF.